This T cell receptor (beta chain) came from a study of T cells in narcolepsy. Study-level background: Patients with NT1 or NT2 and healthy control donors were enrolled.

Study-wide findings and caveats: Blood of same and different patients, but not healthy controls, reportedly held recurring autoreactive clonotypes.

Libraries were prepared by immunoSEQ multiplex PCR; TCRdb keeps only in-frame clonotypes and omits some of them. Among about 1,700 clones, around 25% were seen once, and the ten largest hold 14%. Comments on this clone: The antigen is unknown.

CDR3 length: 17 residues. The V gene's germline CDR1 is MRHNA and CDR2 SNTAGT. Deletions cut 5 bases from V and 4 bases from J, with 23 bases between. The sample was cultured CD4+ T cells from cerebrospinal fluid. The clonotype comes from a human donor with narcolepsy. The genes are TRBV6-4 and TRBJ1-2; D is ambiguous. The CDR3 DNA follows: TGTGCCAGCAGTTCGGTTCGCCCACACGGAAAGACCTATGGCTACACCTTC. Its protein product is CASSSVRPHGKTYGYTF.